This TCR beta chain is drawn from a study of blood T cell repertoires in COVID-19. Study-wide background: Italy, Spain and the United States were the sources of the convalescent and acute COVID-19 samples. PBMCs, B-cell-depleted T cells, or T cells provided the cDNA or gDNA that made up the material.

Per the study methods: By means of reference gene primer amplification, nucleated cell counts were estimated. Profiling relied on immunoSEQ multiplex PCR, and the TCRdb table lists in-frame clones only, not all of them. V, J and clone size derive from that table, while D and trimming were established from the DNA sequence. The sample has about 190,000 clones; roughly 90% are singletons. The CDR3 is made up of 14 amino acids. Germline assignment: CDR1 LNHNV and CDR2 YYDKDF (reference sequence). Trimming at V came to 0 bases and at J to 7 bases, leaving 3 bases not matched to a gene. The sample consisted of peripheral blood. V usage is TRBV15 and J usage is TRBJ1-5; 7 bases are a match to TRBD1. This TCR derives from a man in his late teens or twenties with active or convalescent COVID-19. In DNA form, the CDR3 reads TGTGCCACCAGCAGAGATCTGACAGGGCAGCCCCAGCATTTT. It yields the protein CATSRDLTGQPQHF.